This passage covers 4 T cell receptor beta chains from one sample sequenced in a study of blood T cells in healthy people across ages. A second PCR of 7 to 11 cycles used a sample-barcoded 5' primer and a J-beta primer mix. TCRdb ran MiXCR on the 5' RACE reads and lists one entry per CDR3 protein. The sample holds 850,000 or so distinct CDR3 sequences; roughly 26% are singletons and the top ten take roughly 17%. Sample: blood. The source is a woman of 80 years or more in good health.

This clonotype has only a few counts. This could be a read error, since a much larger clone is one nucleotide away. V usage is TRBV29-1 and J usage is TRBJ2-6; a possible D gene is TRBD1 (5 bases). Germline-derived CDR1 and CDR2 are SQVTM and ANQGSEA. The length of the CDR3 is 13 residues. The CDR3 reads CSVHFSGANVRTF. The CDR3 DNA sequence: TGCAGCGTTCACTTCTCTGGGGCCAACGTCCGGACTTTC.

In its sample, this clonotype was seen a few times. The chain carries TRBV5-6 and TRBJ1-1; D is unresolved. Per germline, CDR1 SGHDT and CDR2 YYEEEE. Trimming cost V 0 bases and J 4 bases, with 16 bases left between them. The CDR3 spans 16 residues. CDR3 sequence reads: CASSLADRVRSTEAFF. The CDR3 DNA sequence: TGTGCCAGCAGCTTGGCCGATCGGGTGAGGAGCACTGAAGCTTTCTTT.

In regard to this clonotype: Being one base from a much bigger clone, this may be a read error. The chain joins TRBV5-1 to TRBJ2-5; either TRBD1 or TRBD2 may fit D (5 bases each). The CDR3 sequence is 16 residues long. Germline CDR1 and CDR2: SGHRS and YFSETQ. CDR3 protein: CASSPGTVLYQEAQYF. The CDR3 coding sequence is TGCGCCAGCAGCCCCGGGACCGTTCTGTACCAAGAGGCCCAGTACTTC.

The chain carries TRBV6-1 and TRBJ2-2; D uncertain. The CDR3 has 14 amino acids. Per germline, CDR1 MNHNS and CDR2 SASEGT. V was clipped by 4 bases and J by 6 bases, with 12 bases between them. The CDR3 DNA reads TGTGCCAGCAGTGCTAATACAGACTCCGGGGAGCTGTTTTTT. Protein product: CASSANTDSGELFF.